Listed here are 5 T cell receptor beta chains from one sample, sequenced in a study of chemoradiotherapy in HPV16-positive cancers. TCRdb's copy holds only in-frame clones and misses some; the assay was immunoSEQ multiplex PCR. The sample includes about 4,000 clones, approximately 78% seen only once; the top ten take about 8.2%. This specimen was tumor tissue, taken from a patient who underwent chemoradiotherapy. Every receptor here comes from a human donor with HPV-associated anogenital cancer.

This chain links TRBV4-3 with TRBJ2-3, with 7 bases identical to TRBD1. Trimming removed 4 bases from V and 0 bases from J; junction bases left unmatched: 7. Germline CDR1 and CDR2: LGHNA and YSLEER. The CDR3 covers 16 residues. CDR3 amino acids: CASSLGRDSSTDTQYF. In DNA, the CDR3 is TGCGCCAGCAGCCTAGGACGGGACAGTAGCACAGATACGCAGTATTTT.

DNA for the CDR3: TGTGCCAGCAGTTACTCAGGGTCGGGGAACACTGAAGCTTTCTTT. Protein sequence: CASSYSGSGNTEAFF. The chain links TRBV6-5 to TRBJ1-1, with D unclear. The germline gives CDR1 MNHEY, CDR2 SVGAGI. The CDR3 totals 15 residues. Trimming removed 0 bases from V and 1 base from J, with 9 bases in between.

This sequence joins TRBV7-9 and TRBJ2-3; 11 bases match TRBD2. There are 17 residues in the CDR3. Unmatched junction bases numbered 8, after V lost 6 bases and J lost 0 bases. Germline V lookup: CDR1 SEHNR, CDR2 FQNEAQ (reference sequence). CDR3 nucleotides: TGTGCCAGCAGATTTACTAGCGGGAGCTCTAGCACAGATACGCAGTATTTT. Its translation is CASRFTSGSSSTDTQYF.

The CDR3 sequence is CASSPPREGPAETQYF. CDR3 in DNA: TGTGCCAGCAGCCCTCCACGGGAGGGACCAGCAGAGACCCAGTACTTC. The J gene is TRBJ2-5, the V gene TRBV7-9, with 8 bases that match TRBD2. V shed 5 bases, J shed 4 bases, and the junction held 12 bases outside the gene matches. The V gene's germline CDR1 is SEHNR and CDR2 FQNEAQ (reference sequence). CDR3 length: 16 amino acids.

The chain has TRBV27 and TRBJ2-3; D may match TRBD1 or TRBD2 (5 bases each). Per germline, CDR1 MNHEY and CDR2 SMNVEV (reference sequence). V was trimmed by 5 bases and J by 1 base, leaving 7 bases between them. CDR3 length: 13 residues. The CDR3 spells CASSGDGTDTQYF. CDR3 sequence (DNA): TGTGCCAGCAGTGGGGACGGCACAGATACGCAGTATTTT.